The 21 T cell receptor beta chains reported below all come from one sample, sequenced in a study of beta chain features in type 1 diabetes. The study reverse transcribed the entire isolated RNA, so it sequenced expressed TCRB transcripts. Data came from immunoSEQ multiplex PCR; TCRdb stores just in-frame clones and leaves some out. The table has 110,000 to 150,000 clones, about a tenth seen once. Sequenced: central memory CD4+ T cells from blood. These receptors came from a woman aged 40 to 49 in good health.

The rearrangement uses TRBV6-1 and TRBJ2-7; D is undetermined. CDR1 and CDR2 from the germline V gene are MNHNS and SASEGT. This CDR3 region has 15 residues. V was clipped by 0 bases and J by 3 bases, with 12 bases between them. The CDR3 nucleotides read TGTGCCAGCAGTGAAGCTGCACAGCCATACTACGAGCAGTACTTC. It yields the protein CASSEAAQPYYEQYF.

V usage is TRBV7-2 and J usage is TRBJ2-1, with TRBD1 matching over 9 bases. Germline V lookup: CDR1 SGHTA, CDR2 FQGNSA. The CDR3 totals 15 residues. V lost 2 bases and J lost 8; bases outside the gene matches: 7. The DNA of the CDR3 is TGTGCCAGCAGCTTAAGGGGACAGGGATTCCATGAGCAGTTCTTC. This codes for CASSLRGQGFHEQFF.

V usage is TRBV28 and J usage is TRBJ2-1; 14 bases agree with TRBD2. The CDR3 is made up of 15 amino acids. With 6 bases clipped from V and 9 bases from J, the junction kept 7 bases outside the gene matches. The germline gives CDR1 MDHEN, CDR2 SYDVKM. CDR3 residues: CASRPETSGRGEQFF. The CDR3 nucleotides are TGTGCCAGCAGACCAGAGACTAGCGGGAGGGGTGAGCAGTTCTTC.

This clone was observed a few times. This chain connects TRBV5-1 to TRBJ2-2, with D maybe TRBD1 (7 bases). Germline CDR1 SGHRS, CDR2 YFSETQ. The CDR3 has 14 residues. The V and J ends lost 2 bases and 7 bases respectively, with 12 bases between them. Here the CDR3 DNA reads TGCGCCAGCAGCTTCGGACAGGAGGGCGGGGAGCTGTTTTTT. It specifies CASSFGQEGGELFF.

The rearrangement links TRBV6-6 to TRBJ1-1; D not resolved. V was pared by 5 bases and J by 0 bases, with 7 bases between. The CDR3 loop spans 13 amino acids. The germline V gene has CDR1 MNHNY and CDR2 SVGAGI (reference sequence). CDR3: CASSPTLNTEAFF. CDR3 DNA sequence: TGTGCCAGCAGTCCGACTTTGAACACTGAAGCTTTCTTT.

This clone was seen a handful of times. The V call is TRBV4-1, the J call TRBJ1-2, with 7 bases fitting TRBD1. CDR3 size: 14 residues. V gave up 2 bases and J gave up 4 bases; unmatched junction bases: 4. Germline assignment: CDR1 MGHRA and CDR2 YSYEKL. As DNA, the CDR3 is TGCGCCAGCAGCCAAACAGGGGCCGGCTATGGCTACACCTTC. It specifies CASSQTGAGYGYTF.

The chain links TRBV6-1 to TRBJ2-6; possible D gene TRBD2, 5 bases. The CDR3 has 15 amino acids. The germline V and J ends were trimmed by 2 bases and 2 bases, with 7 bases remaining between them. CDR1 and CDR2 from the germline V gene are MNHNS and SASEGT. The CDR3 here is CASSERETGANVLTF. CDR3 sequence (DNA): TGTGCCAGCAGTGAAAGGGAGACTGGGGCCAACGTCCTGACTTTC.

This sequence joins TRBV7-9 and TRBJ2-5; D is possibly TRBD2 (6 bases). Germline CDR1 and CDR2: SEHNR and FQNEAQ (reference sequence). The CDR3 is made up of 14 amino acids. V lost 1 base to trimming and J lost 4 bases, with 10 bases between them. The CDR3 DNA follows: TGTGCCAGCAGCTTAGTCGGGGGAGGAGAGACCCAGTACTTC. This sequence encodes CASSLVGGGETQYF.

V usage is TRBV14 and J usage is TRBJ2-5, with 8 bases lining up with TRBD2. V gave up 4 bases and J gave up 4 bases; unmatched junction bases: 5. CDR3 size: 14 residues. The germline gives CDR1 SGHDN, CDR2 FVKESK. The CDR3 DNA reads as TGTGCCAGCAGCCTCAACGCGGGGGGAGAGACCCAGTACTTC. Translation gives CASSLNAGGETQYF. The whole variable domain, filled in from reference TRBV14 and TRBJ2-5, reads EAGVTQFPSHSVIEKGQTVTLRCDPISGHDNLYWYRRVMGKEIKFLLHFVKESKQDESGMPNNRFLAERTGGTYSTLKVQPAELEDSGVYFCASSLNAGGETQYFGPGTRLLVL.

Only a few counts were recorded for this clone. V gene TRBV6-1 combines with J gene TRBJ2-2; tentative D call: TRBD2 (6 bases). The ends were cut back, 6 bases at V and 4 bases at J, with 9 bases in the middle. CDR3 length equals 13 residues. Germline assignment: CDR1 MNHNS and CDR2 SASEGT. CDR3 DNA sequence: TGTGCCAGCAGGGGGGGTTTCACCGGGGAGCTGTTTTTT. Encoded protein: CASRGGFTGELFF.

This chain links TRBV10-3 with TRBJ1-6; the D gene is possibly TRBD1 (5 bases). CDR3 size: 15 residues. Trimming left V 0 bases short and J 9 bases short, with 12 bases between. Germline CDR1 is ENHRY and CDR2 is SYGVKD. CDR3 coding DNA: TGTGCCATCAGTGAGTCGCGGCAGGGCACTTCACCCCTCCACTTT. Translated, it gives CAISESRQGTSPLHF.

The CDR3 bases are TGTGCCAGCTCACCACCAAGACAGATCCAAGAGACCCAGTACTTC. Encoded protein: CASSPPRQIQETQYF. The J gene is TRBJ2-5, the V gene TRBV18; tentative D call: TRBD1 (5 bases). The germline V gene encodes CDR1 KGHSH and CDR2 LQKENI. With 0 bases removed from V and 1 base from J, the gap between germline ends came to 9 bases. CDR3 length: 15 residues. Full variable domain (outside the CDR3, taken from reference TRBV18 and TRBJ2-5): NAGVMQNPRHLVRRRGQEARLRCSPMKGHSHVYWYRQLPEEGLKFMVYLQKENIIDESGMPKERFSAEFPKEGPSILRIQQVVRGDSAAYFCASSPPRQIQETQYFGPGTRLLVL.

This clone turned up a few times. The rearrangement joins TRBV5-1 to TRBJ2-7, with a weak D call TRBD2 (5 bases). CDR3 length equals 15 residues. V was clipped by 4 bases and J by 1 base, with 15 bases between them. Germline V CDR1 and CDR2: SGHRS, YFSETQ. CDR3 amino acids: CASSLKEAASYEQYF. CDR3 DNA sequence: TGCGCCAGCAGCCTTAAGGAGGCAGCTTCCTACGAGCAGTACTTC.

This clone was seen a handful of times. This chain connects TRBV21-1 to TRBJ1-2; no check of the table's D call, TRBD1, against the DNA was made. TRBV21-1 is a pseudogene segment. This CDR3 region has 14 residues. In DNA form, the CDR3 reads TGTGCCTCCCCGGGCAGGGGGCCGGGATATGGCTACACCTTC. This codes for CASPGRGPGYGYTF.

This clone was observed a handful of times. V and J are TRBV6-4 and TRBJ1-1, with 7 nucleotides matching TRBD1. Trimming took 0 bases from V and 10 from J; bases not matched to a gene: 2. The CDR3 extends over 12 amino acids. Germline assignment: CDR1 MRHNA and CDR2 SNTAGT. Written as DNA, the CDR3 is TGTGCCAGCAGTGACTCGACAGGGCGAGCTTTCTTT. Its translation is CASSDSTGRAFF.

This clone was found many times. V is TRBV6-1 and J is TRBJ1-2, with TRBD1 matching 7 bases. Germline lookup yields CDR1 MNHNS and CDR2 SASEGT. Unmatched junction bases numbered 9, after V lost 2 bases and J lost 6 bases. This CDR3 spans 15 amino acids. The CDR3 DNA reads as TGTGCCAGCAGTGAAAATCTGGGACAGTCGGATGGCTACACCTTC. Its translation is CASSENLGQSDGYTF.

The J gene is TRBJ2-7, the V gene TRBV5-6; maybe TRBD2 (6 bases). With 4 bases removed from V and 4 bases from J, the gap between germline ends came to 15 bases. Germline V gives CDR1 SGHDT, CDR2 YYEEEE. This CDR3 is built from 14 residues. CDR3 sequence: CASSPEKSGYEQYF. The CDR3 DNA reads as TGTGCCAGCAGCCCCGAAAAGAGCGGGTACGAGCAGTACTTC.

The chain has TRBV4-3 and TRBJ2-3; TRBD1 matches at 11 bases. This CDR3 comprises 17 residues. V was pared by 0 bases and J by 2 bases, with 4 bases of the junction left unmatched. Germline CDR1 and CDR2: LGHNA and YSLEER. Here the CDR3 reads CASSQDGTGGITDTQYF. The CDR3 region has the DNA TGCGCCAGCAGCCAAGATGGGACAGGGGGGATCACAGATACGCAGTATTTT.

The J gene is TRBJ1-5, the V gene TRBV2; 7 bases agree with TRBD1. From germline, CDR1 is SNHLY and CDR2 FYNNEI. The J segment lost 6 bases and the V segment lost 4 bases, leaving 6 bases of the junction unmatched. This CDR3 is built from 14 residues. The CDR3: CASSGQGAVQPQHF. The DNA for the CDR3 is TGTGCCAGCAGTGGACAGGGTGCGGTTCAGCCCCAGCATTTT.

The rearrangement links TRBV4-3 to TRBJ1-6; the D is unclear. The germline V gene encodes CDR1 LGHNA and CDR2 YSLEER. Trimming stripped 0 bases from V and 7 bases from J, with 7 bases between. CDR3 size: 14 residues. The CDR3 nucleotides are TGCGCCAGCAGCCAAGATAGAGAAAATTCACCCCTCCACTTT. Amino acid sequence: CASSQDRENSPLHF.

This rearrangement joins TRBV10-2 to TRBJ2-7; D is uncertain. Germline assignment: CDR1 WSHSY and CDR2 SAAADI. This CDR3 spans 13 amino acids. Trimming took off 3 bases at V and 0 bases at J, with 6 bases between the two ends. Here the CDR3 DNA reads TGCGCCAGCAGTGACTCTAGCTCCTACGAGCAGTACTTC. Translation gives CASSDSSSYEQYF.